This T cell receptor (beta chain) stems from a study of response to subunit inactivated influenza vaccine. Study findings and constraints: Only a handful of new T cells, the authors suggested, are recruited with each seasonal influenza vaccination.

The CDR3 runs to 15 residues. CDR1 SQVTM and CDR2 ANQGSEA come from the germline V gene. V gave up 3 bases and J gave up 2 bases; unmatched junction bases: 6. This clonotype has just a few counts. The antigen remains undetermined. A single record per CDR3 protein comes from TCRdb applying MiXCR to the RT-PCR reads. The data show roughly 520,000 distinct CDR3 sequences, approximately 24% seen once. Sequencing was performed on CD4+ T cells sorted from PBMCs, taken about 5 days after vaccination. The rearrangement uses TRBV29-1 and TRBJ2-7; TRBD2 matches at 11 bases. This receptor was taken from a man aged 50-59 years who received an inactivated influenza vaccine. This CDR3 reads CSVEWTSGRTYEQYF. The CDR3 DNA follows: TGCAGCGTTGAGTGGACTAGCGGGCGGACCTACGAGCAGTACTTC.